What follows are 2 T cell receptor beta chains derived from one specimen sequenced in a study of blood T cell repertoires in COVID-19 (dated by TCRdb to the early 2020s). Receptor libraries were prepared by the immunoSEQ multiplex PCR assay. TCRdb provides this immuneACCESS table in a form limited to in-frame rearrangements. Some clones are lacking; in checked studies, under half of them reflect an unresolved V gene, and why the rest are absent is not known. The sample table lists some 180,000 clones, roughly nine tenths of them with a count of one. Under 30% of the sample lies in the top ten. Sample: PBMCs or T cells enriched from blood (not recorded which). These receptor sequences come from a middle-aged woman in a cohort exposed to, infected with or recovered from COVID-19 (not recorded which).

This clone was picked up one time. The rearrangement joins TRBV4-1 to TRBJ2-2, with 8 bases matching TRBD2. Germline V gene lookup returns CDR1 MGHRA and CDR2 YSYEKL. With V trimmed by 0 bases and J by 5 bases, 8 bases remained unmatched. The length of the CDR3 is 17 residues. DNA for the CDR3: TGCGCCAGCAGCCAAGATGGAGCGGGAGTAGGGACCGGGGAGCTGTTTTTT. Protein product: CASSQDGAGVGTGELFF.

The chain employs TRBV5-4 and TRBJ1-2, with D possibly TRBD1 on 5 matching bases. This CDR3 region has 13 residues. V was clipped by 4 bases and J by 6 bases, with 13 bases between them. Germline values: CDR1 SGHNT, CDR2 YYREEE (reference sequence). CDR3 sequence: CASSPTPGNGYTF. The CDR3 DNA is TGTGCCAGCAGCCCCACCCCAGGGAATGGCTACACCTTC.